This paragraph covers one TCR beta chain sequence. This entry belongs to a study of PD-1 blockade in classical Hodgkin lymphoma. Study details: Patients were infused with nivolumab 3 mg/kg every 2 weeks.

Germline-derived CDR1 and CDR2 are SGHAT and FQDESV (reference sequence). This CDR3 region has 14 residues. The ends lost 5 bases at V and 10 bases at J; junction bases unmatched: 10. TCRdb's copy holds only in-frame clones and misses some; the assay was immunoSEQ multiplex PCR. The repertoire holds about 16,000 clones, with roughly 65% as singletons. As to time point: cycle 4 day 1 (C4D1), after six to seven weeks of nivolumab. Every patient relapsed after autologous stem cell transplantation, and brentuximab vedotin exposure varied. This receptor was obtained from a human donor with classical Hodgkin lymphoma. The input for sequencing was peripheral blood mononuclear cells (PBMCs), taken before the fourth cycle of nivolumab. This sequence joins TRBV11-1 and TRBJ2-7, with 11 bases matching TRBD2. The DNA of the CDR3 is TGTGCCAGCAGCGACCCGGGACTAGCGGCGGCACAGTACTTC. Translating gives CASSDPGLAAAQYF.